This TCR beta chain was captured by sequencing in a study of blood T cells in healthy people across ages. Overall study findings and caveats: Calculation of diversity from one million T cells yielded estimates considered to be underestimates. Expanded clonotype shifts may have been confounded, as the donors had an unknown CMV status.

A second PCR of roughly 7 to 11 cycles used a sample-barcoded 5' primer and a J-beta primer mix. There were at least 3 million CDR3-containing paired-end reads obtained from each sample. TCRdb processed the 5' RACE reads anew with MiXCR; each CDR3 protein has one entry. The sample records hundreds of thousands of distinct CDR3 sequences, 45% to 55% being singletons. This CDR3 region has 15 residues. From germline, CDR1 is SNHLY and CDR2 FYNNEI. This clonotype was recorded once. Its matching antigen is unknown. Peripheral blood samples of about 10 milliliters were drawn from each donor. The J gene is TRBJ2-1, the V gene TRBV2; possibly TRBD2 for D (5 bases). The DNA end favors TRBJ2-7, so the J call may be wrong. The clonotype originates from an elderly man in good health. Sequencing used blood. CDR3 nucleotide sequence: TGTGCCAGCAGCGTCGAGGGAAGCTCCTACAATGAGCAGTACTTC. It codes for CASSVEGSSYNEQYF.